This T cell receptor beta chain was captured by sequencing in a study of identical twins. The study, taken as a whole, reports: Analyses of zero insertions could be partly confounded by invariant MAIT and iNKT cells. Those out-of-frame alpha sequences shared by twins showed an excess of low generation probability.

The CDR3 has 17 residues. Looked up from germline, CDR1 is SGHKS and CDR2 is YYEKEE (reference sequence). V shed 3 bases and J shed 0 bases, with 16 bases lying between them. Template switching added a universal primer site; cDNA carried unique molecular identifiers. TCRdb recomputed calls from the 5' RACE reads with MiXCR, one row per CDR3 protein. The repertoire consists of around 1.7 million distinct CDR3 sequences, with around a third occurring once and the leading ten covering around 0.25%. As regards this clonotype: As yet, its antigen is unknown.

The clonotype comes from a newborn girl in good health. The sample consisted of cord blood. The chain has TRBV5-5 and TRBJ2-1; D remains unclear. CDR3 residues: CASSYPWDSRSYNEQFF. The CDR3 nucleotides are TGTGCCAGCAGCTATCCCTGGGATTCTCGCTCCTACAATGAGCAGTTCTTC.